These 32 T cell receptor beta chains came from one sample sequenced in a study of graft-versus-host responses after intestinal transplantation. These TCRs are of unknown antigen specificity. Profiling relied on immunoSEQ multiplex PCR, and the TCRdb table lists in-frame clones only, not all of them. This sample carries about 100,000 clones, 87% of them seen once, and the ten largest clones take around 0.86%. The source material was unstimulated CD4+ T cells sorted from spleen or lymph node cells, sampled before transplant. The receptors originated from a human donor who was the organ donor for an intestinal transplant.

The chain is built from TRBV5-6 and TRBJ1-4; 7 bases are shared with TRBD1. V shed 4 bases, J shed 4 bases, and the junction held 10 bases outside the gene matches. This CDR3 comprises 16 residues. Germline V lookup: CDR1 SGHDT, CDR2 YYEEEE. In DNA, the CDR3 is TGTGCCAGCAGCCTAAGACAGGGCGCATTTAATGAAAAACTGTTTTTT. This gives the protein CASSLRQGAFNEKLFF.

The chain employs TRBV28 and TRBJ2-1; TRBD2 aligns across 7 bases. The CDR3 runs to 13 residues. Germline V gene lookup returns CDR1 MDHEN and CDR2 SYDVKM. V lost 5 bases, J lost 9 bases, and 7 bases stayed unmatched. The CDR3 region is CASSPVGGVEQFF. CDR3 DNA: TGTGCCAGCAGTCCTGTTGGGGGGGTTGAGCAGTTCTTC.

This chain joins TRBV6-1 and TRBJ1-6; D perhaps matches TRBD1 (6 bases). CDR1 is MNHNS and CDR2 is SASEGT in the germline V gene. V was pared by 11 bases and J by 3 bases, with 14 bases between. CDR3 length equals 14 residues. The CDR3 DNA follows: TGTGCCGCCGGAGGGGGTAACTATAATTCACCCCTCCACTTT. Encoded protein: CAAGGGNYNSPLHF.

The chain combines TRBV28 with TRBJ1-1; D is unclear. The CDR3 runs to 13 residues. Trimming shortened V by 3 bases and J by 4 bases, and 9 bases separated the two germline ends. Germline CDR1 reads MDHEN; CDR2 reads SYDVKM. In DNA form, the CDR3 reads TGTGCCAGCAGTTTCCGGCACGGCACTGAAGCTTTCTTT. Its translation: CASSFRHGTEAFF.

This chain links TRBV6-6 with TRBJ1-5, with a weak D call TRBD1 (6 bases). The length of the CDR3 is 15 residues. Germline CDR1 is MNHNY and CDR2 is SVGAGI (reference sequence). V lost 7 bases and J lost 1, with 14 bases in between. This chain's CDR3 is CASTPPTGSNQPQHF. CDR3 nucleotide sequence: TGTGCCAGCACCCCTCCGACAGGAAGCAATCAGCCCCAGCATTTT.

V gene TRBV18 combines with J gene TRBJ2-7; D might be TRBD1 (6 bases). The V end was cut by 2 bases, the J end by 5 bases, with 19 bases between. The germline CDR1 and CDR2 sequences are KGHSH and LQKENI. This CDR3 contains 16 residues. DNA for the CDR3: TGTGCCAGCTCACCAGGCTATAAGGGGGAAGTAGACGAGCAGTACTTC. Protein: CASSPGYKGEVDEQYF. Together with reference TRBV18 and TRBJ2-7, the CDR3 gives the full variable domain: NAGVMQNPRHLVRRRGQEARLRCSPMKGHSHVYWYRQLPEEGLKFMVYLQKENIIDESGMPKERFSAEFPKEGPSILRIQQVVRGDSAAYFCASSPGYKGEVDEQYFGPGTRLTVT.

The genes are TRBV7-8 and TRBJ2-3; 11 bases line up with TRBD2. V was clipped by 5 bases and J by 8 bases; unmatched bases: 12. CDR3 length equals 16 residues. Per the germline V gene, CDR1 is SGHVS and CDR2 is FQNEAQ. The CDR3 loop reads CASSPSSGGALVTQYF. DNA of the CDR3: TGTGCCAGCAGCCCGAGTAGCGGGGGGGCCTTGGTTACGCAGTATTTT.

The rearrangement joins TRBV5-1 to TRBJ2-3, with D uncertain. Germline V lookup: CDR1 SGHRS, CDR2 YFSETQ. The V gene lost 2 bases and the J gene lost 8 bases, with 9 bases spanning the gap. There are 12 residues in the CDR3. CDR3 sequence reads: CASSFEWGTQYF. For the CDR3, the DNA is TGCGCCAGCAGCTTCGAGTGGGGTACGCAGTATTTT.

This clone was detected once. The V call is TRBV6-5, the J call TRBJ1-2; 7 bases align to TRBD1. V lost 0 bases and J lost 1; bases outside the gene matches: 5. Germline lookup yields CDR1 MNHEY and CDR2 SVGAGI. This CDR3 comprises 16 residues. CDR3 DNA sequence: TGTGCCAGCAGTTACTCGATTTCAGGGGGTAACTATGGCTACACCTTC. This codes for CASSYSISGGNYGYTF.

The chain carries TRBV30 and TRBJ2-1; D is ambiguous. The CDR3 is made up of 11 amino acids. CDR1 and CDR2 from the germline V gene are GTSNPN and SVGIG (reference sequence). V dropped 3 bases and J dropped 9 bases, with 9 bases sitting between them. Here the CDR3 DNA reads TGTGCCTGGAGCTGGGGTTCTGAGCAGTTCTTC. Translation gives CAWSWGSEQFF.

For the CDR3, the DNA is TGTGCCAGCAGTGCCGAGGGTCCAGGGAAAAAACTGTTTTTT. Amino acids: CASSAEGPGKKLFF. The rearrangement links TRBV28 to TRBJ1-4; D might be TRBD1 (5 bases). Between the trimmed V and J ends, which lost 5 bases and 9 bases, there was a span of 16 bases. The length of the CDR3 is 14 residues. In germline, CDR1 is MDHEN, CDR2 SYDVKM.

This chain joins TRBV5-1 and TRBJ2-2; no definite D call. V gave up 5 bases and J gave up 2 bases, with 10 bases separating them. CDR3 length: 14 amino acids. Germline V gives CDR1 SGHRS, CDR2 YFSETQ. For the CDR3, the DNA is TGCGCCAGCAGAAGGCTCTTCAACACCGGGGAGCTGTTTTTT. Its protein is CASRRLFNTGELFF.

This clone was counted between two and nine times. The CDR3 region is CASSLVSAGSGSPLHF. The CDR3 DNA is TGTGCCAGCAGCTTGGTCTCGGCAGGGTCGGGTTCACCCCTCCACTTT. The chain has TRBV5-6 and TRBJ1-6; possible D gene TRBD1, 5 bases. There are 16 residues in the CDR3. The germline V gene encodes CDR1 SGHDT and CDR2 YYEEEE. V was clipped by 0 bases and J by 9 bases, with 16 bases between them.

The CDR3 DNA reads as TGTGCCAGCAGTTCCATCCACGGGGGGGTTTGGTTCTTC. Protein product: CASSSIHGGVWFF. The chain is built from TRBV28 and TRBJ2-1, with 8 positions matching TRBD2. This CDR3 contains 13 residues. V lost 4 bases, J lost 15 bases, and 11 bases stayed unmatched. From germline, CDR1 is MDHEN and CDR2 SYDVKM.

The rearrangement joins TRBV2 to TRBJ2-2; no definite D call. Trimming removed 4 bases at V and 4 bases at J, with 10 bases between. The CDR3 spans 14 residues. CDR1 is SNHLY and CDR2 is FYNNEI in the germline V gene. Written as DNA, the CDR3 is TGTGCCAGCAGTGGCCGGCCGGGCACCGGGGAGCTGTTTTTT. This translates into CASSGRPGTGELFF.

The CDR3 loop reads CASTLGQYSNQPQHF. CDR3 sequence (DNA): TGTGCCAGCACCCTGGGACAGTATAGCAATCAGCCCCAGCATTTT. The V and J genes are TRBV28 and TRBJ1-5, with TRBD1 matching 7 bases. The CDR3 extends over 15 amino acids. J lost 0 bases, V lost 7 bases, and 6 bases had no gene match. The V gene's germline CDR1 is MDHEN and CDR2 SYDVKM.

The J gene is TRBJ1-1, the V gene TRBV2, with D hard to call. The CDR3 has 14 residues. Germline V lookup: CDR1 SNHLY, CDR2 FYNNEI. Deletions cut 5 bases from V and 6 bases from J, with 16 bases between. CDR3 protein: CASSPLLPPAEAFF. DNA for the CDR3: TGTGCCAGCAGTCCACTCCTTCCCCCCGCTGAAGCTTTCTTT.

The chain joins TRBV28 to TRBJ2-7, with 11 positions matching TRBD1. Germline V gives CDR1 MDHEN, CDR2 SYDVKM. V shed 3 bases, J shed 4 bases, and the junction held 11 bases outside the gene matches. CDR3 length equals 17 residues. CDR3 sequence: CASSFGGTGGPLYEQYF. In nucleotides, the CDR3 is TGTGCCAGCAGTTTCGGGGGGACAGGGGGACCGCTTTACGAGCAGTACTTC.

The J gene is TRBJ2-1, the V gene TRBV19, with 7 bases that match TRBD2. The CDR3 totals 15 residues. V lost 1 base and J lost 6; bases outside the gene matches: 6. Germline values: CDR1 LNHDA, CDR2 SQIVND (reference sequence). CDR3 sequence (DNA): TGTGCCAGTAGTATAGCTCCAGGGAGGGGCAATGAGCAGTTCTTC. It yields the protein CASSIAPGRGNEQFF.

The CDR3 nucleotides read TGTGCCAGCAGCGTAGGACTAGCGGGGGGGCCGGGCACAGATACGCAGTATTTT. Its protein product is CASSVGLAGGPGTDTQYF. The rearrangement joins TRBV9 to TRBJ2-3, with TRBD2 identical over 14 bases. CDR3 size: 18 residues. V was pared by 0 bases and J by 1 base, with 4 bases of the junction left unmatched. Germline V CDR1 and CDR2: SGDLS, YYNGEE.

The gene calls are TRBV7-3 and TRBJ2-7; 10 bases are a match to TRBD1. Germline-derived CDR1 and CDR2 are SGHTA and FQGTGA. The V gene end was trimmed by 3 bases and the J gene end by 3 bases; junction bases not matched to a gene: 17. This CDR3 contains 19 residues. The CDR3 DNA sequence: TGTGCCAGCAGCTTTCGTCAGGTGTTGGCCGGGACAGGGGTCTACGAGCAGTACTTC. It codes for CASSFRQVLAGTGVYEQYF.

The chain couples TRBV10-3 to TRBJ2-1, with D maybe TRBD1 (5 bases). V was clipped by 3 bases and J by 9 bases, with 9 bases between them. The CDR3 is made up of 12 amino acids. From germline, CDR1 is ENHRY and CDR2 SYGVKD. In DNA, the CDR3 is TGTGCCATCAGTGAAGGGGTTGGTGAGCAGTTCTTC. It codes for CAISEGVGEQFF.

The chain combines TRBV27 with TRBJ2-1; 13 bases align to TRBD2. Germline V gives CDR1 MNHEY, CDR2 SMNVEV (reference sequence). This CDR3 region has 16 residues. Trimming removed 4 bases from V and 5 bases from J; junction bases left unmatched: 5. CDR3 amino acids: CASSSTGTSGDNEQFF. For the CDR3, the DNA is TGTGCCAGCAGTTCGACCGGGACTAGCGGGGACAATGAGCAGTTCTTC.

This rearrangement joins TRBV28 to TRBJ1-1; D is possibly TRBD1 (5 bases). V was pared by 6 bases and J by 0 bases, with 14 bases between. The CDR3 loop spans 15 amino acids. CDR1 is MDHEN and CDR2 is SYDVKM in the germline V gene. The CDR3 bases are TGTGCCAGCAGGTCCCAGGGAGGAGTGAACACTGAAGCTTTCTTT. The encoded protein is CASRSQGGVNTEAFF. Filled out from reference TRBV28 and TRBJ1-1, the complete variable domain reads DVKVTQSSRYLVKRTGEKVFLECVQDMDHENMFWYRQDPGLGLRLIYFSYDVKMKEKGDIPEGYSVSREKKERFSLILESASTNQTSMYLCASRSQGGVNTEAFFGQGTRLTVV.

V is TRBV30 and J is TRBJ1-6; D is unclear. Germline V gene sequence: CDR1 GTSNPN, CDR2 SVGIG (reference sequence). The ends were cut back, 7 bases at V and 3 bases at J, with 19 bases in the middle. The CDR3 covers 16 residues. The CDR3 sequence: CASSNRLSFYNSPLHF. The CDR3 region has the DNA TGTGCCTCGTCCAACAGACTTTCTTTCTATAATTCACCCCTCCACTTT. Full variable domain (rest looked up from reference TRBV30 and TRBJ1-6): SQTIHQWPATLVQPVGSPLSLECTVEGTSNPNLYWYRQAAGRGLQLLFYSVGIGQISSEVPQNLSASRPQDRQFILSSKKLLLSDSGFYLCASSNRLSFYNSPLHFGNGTRLTVT.

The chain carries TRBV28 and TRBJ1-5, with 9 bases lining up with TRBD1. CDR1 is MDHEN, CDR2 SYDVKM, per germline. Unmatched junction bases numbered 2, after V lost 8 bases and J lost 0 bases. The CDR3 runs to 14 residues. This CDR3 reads CASQTGGSNQPQHF. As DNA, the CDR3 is TGTGCCAGCCAGACAGGGGGTAGCAATCAGCCCCAGCATTTT.

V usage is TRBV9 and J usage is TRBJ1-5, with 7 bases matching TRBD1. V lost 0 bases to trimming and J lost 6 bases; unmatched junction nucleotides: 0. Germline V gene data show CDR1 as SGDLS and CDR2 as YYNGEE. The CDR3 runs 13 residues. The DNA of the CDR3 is TGTGCCAGCAGCGTAGAGGGGGCTCAGCCCCAGCATTTT. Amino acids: CASSVEGAQPQHF.

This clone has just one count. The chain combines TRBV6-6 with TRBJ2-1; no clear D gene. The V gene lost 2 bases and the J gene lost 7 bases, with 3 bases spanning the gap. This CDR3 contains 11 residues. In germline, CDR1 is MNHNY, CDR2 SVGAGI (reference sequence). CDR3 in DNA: TGTGCCAGCAGTTACCAGAATGAGCAGTTCTTC. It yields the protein CASSYQNEQFF.

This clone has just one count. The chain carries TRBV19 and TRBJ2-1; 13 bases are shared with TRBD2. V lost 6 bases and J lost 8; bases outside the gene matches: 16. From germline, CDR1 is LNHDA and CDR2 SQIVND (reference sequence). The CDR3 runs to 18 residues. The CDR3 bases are TGTGCCAGTAGGACTAGCGGGGGGCCTCCCCGAGGTAGCGATGAGCAGTTCTTC. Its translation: CASRTSGGPPRGSDEQFF.

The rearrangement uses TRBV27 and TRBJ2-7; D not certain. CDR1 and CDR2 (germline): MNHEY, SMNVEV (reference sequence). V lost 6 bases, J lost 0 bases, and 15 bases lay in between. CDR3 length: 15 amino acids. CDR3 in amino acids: CASREKRAPSYEQYF. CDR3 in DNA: TGTGCCAGCAGAGAAAAACGGGCCCCCTCCTACGAGCAGTACTTC.

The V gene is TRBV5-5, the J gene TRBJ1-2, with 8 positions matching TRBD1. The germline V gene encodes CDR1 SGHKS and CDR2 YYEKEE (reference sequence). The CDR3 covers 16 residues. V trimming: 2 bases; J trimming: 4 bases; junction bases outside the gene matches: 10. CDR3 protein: CASSFGQGINGYGYTF. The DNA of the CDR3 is TGTGCCAGCAGCTTCGGACAGGGCATTAACGGCTATGGCTACACCTTC. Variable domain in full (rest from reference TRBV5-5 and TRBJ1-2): DAGVTQSPTHLIKTRGQQVTLRCSPISGHKSVSWYQQVLGQGPQFIFQYYEKEERGRGNFPDRFSARQFPNYSSELNVNALLLGDSALYLCASSFGQGINGYGYTFGSGTRLTVV.

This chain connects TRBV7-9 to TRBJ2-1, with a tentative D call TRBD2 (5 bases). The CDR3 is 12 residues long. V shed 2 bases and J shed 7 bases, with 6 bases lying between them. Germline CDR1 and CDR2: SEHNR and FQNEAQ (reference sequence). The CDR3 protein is CASSLRGNEQFF. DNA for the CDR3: TGTGCCAGCAGCTTACGGGGTAATGAGCAGTTCTTC.